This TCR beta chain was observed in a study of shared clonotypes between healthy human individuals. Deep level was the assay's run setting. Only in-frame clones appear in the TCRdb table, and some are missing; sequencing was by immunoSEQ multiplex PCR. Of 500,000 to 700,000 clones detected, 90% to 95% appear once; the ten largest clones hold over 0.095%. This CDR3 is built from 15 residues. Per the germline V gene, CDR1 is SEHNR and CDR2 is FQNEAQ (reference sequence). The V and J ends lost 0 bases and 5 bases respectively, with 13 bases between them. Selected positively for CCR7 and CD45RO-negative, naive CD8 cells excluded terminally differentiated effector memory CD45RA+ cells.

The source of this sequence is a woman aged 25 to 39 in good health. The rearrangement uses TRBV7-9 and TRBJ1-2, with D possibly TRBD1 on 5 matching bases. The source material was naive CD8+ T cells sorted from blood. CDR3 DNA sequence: TGTGCCAGCAGCTTAGCTGCAGGGTTAGGATATGGCTACACCTTC. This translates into CASSLAAGLGYGYTF. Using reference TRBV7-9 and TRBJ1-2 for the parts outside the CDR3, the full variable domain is DTGVSQNPRHKITKRGQNVTFRCDPISEHNRLYWYRQTLGQGPEFLTYFQNEAQLEKSRLLSDRFSAERPKGSFSTLEIQRTEQGDSAMYLCASSLAAGLGYGYTFGSGTRLTVV.